The sequence of this T cell receptor beta chain was determined in a study of T cells in localized non-small cell lung cancer. The J segment lost 3 bases and the V segment lost 8 bases, leaving 4 bases of the junction unmatched. Germline V gene data show CDR1 as GTSNPN and CDR2 as SVGIG (reference sequence). The CDR3 sequence is 13 residues long. The protocol was immunoSEQ multiplex PCR, while the TCRdb copy is restricted to in-frame clones and leaves out a portion. The data contain roughly 1,700 clones, around a fifth of them singletons. Within the sample, this clone is large. Its antigen is not identified. Study findings and constraints: Adjacent uninvolved lung tissue had the highest T cell clonality, exceeding tumor. Within adjacent lung there appeared a median around 55 of the top 100 tumor clones. Investigators sequenced only a single tumor region, leaving heterogeneity possible.

Sequencing was performed on normal lung tissue next to the tumor, taken before any cancer treatment. The chain recombines TRBV30 with TRBJ2-3; 11 bases align to TRBD2. The receptor's source is a man between 40 and 69 years old with stage II lung adenocarcinoma. The CDR3 region has the DNA TGTGCCGTACTAGCGGGGGAAACAGATACGCAGTATTTT. Translating it yields CAVLAGETDTQYF.